A selection of T cell receptor beta chains follows, all from one sample in a study of OX40 agonist ivuxolimab in advanced cancers. The table came from immunoSEQ multiplex PCR; TCRdb's copy has only in-frame clones and leaves some out. The sample lists over 35,000 clones; about 90% were seen once. The material was CD4+ or CD8+ T cells sorted from blood, obtained in a trial of the OX40 agonist ivuxolimab. These receptors were collected from an adult with an advanced solid tumor such as melanoma, head and neck, liver or kidney cancer. CDR3s include the opening cysteine and the closing phenylalanine or tryptophan. The order of the fields is CDR3 length, clone size, J gene, V gene, D gene, CDR3 protein, CDR3 DNA. The D gene is left open where the match is weak. Not all rows give a size; the values are once, few, many and, for expanded clones, a class.

15 | NA | TRBJ1-6 | TRBV7-9 | NA | CASSLRDRDNSPLHF | TGTGCCAGCAGCCTCCGGGACCGAGATAATTCACCCCTCCACTTT
11 | once | TRBJ1-1 | TRBV5-6 | NA | CASSSDGEAFF | TGTGCCAGCAGCTCGGACGGGGAAGCTTTCTTT
14 | NA | TRBJ2-1 | TRBV29-1 | TRBD2 | CSVEETGGRNEQFF | TGCAGCGTTGAAGAGACGGGGGGGCGAAATGAGCAGTTCTTC
15 | few | TRBJ2-2 | TRBV19 | NA | CASSIRTENTGELFF | TGTGCCAGTAGTATCCGGACAGAAAACACCGGGGAGCTGTTTTTT
17 | NA | TRBJ1-4 | TRBV5-5 | TRBD1 | CASTLRGRGAVNEKLFF | TGTGCCAGCACCCTACGGGGCAGGGGGGCGGTGAATGAAAAACTGTTTTTT
15 | NA | TRBJ2-7 | TRBV30 | NA | CAWSKGMGSSYEQYF | TGTGCCTGGAGCAAGGGGATGGGCAGCTCCTACGAGCAGTACTTC
15 | NA | TRBJ1-6 | TRBV5-1 | TRBD1 | CASSSGTGSNSPLHF | TGCGCCAGCAGCTCCGGGACAGGGAGCAATTCACCCCTCCACTTT
12 | NA | TRBJ1-2 | TRBV11-2 | NA | CASSLEGYGYTF | TGTGCCAGCAGCCTCGAGGGGTATGGCTACACCTTC
12 | few | TRBJ1-2 | TRBV2 | TRBD1 | CASWTGLYGYTF | TGTGCCAGCTGGACAGGGCTGTATGGCTACACCTTC
15 | NA | TRBJ2-2 | TRBV4-2 | NA | CASSQDLPNTGELFF | TGTGCCAGCAGCCAAGACCTGCCCAACACCGGGGAGCTGTTTTTT
14 | NA | TRBJ2-5 | TRBV7-3 | NA | CASSLNGLQETQYF | TGTGCCAGCAGCTTAAACGGACTCCAAGAGACCCAGTACTTC
17 | NA | TRBJ1-2 | TRBV4-1 | NA | CASSQDFRRYLGYGYTF | TGCGCCAGCAGCCAAGATTTTAGGCGGTACCTCGGCTATGGCTACACCTTC
16 | few | TRBJ1-4 | TRBV4-1 | NA | CASSSGPQNANEKLFF | TGCGCCAGCAGCTCGGGACCCCAGAACGCTAATGAAAAACTGTTTTTT
16 | NA | TRBJ2-7 | TRBV7-9 | TRBD1 | CASSSLPGTGDYEQYF | TGTGCCAGCAGCTCGCTTCCCGGGACAGGGGACTACGAGCAGTACTTC
13 | few | TRBJ2-5 | TRBV14 | NA | CASSQQYQETQYF | TGTGCCAGCAGCCAGCAGTATCAAGAGACCCAGTACTTC
15 | once | TRBJ1-2 | TRBV28 | NA | CASSFSWGTNYGYTF | TGTGCCAGCAGTTTTAGTTGGGGAACTAACTATGGCTACACCTTC
18 | NA | TRBJ2-6 | TRBV28 | TRBD1 | CASSSPTGDRLWANVLTF | TGTGCCAGCAGTTCGCCGACAGGGGACCGTCTGTGGGCCAACGTCCTGACTTTC
14 | NA | TRBJ1-5 | TRBV30 | NA | CAWRDPRLGQPQHF | TGTGCCTGGAGAGACCCCAGGCTTGGGCAGCCCCAGCATTTT
12 | NA | TRBJ1-2 | TRBV11-3 | TRBD1 | CASTTGGKGYTF | TGTGCCAGCACTACAGGGGGAAAGGGCTACACCTTC
15 | NA | TRBJ2-7 | TRBV14 | TRBD1 | CASSRDRESSYEQYF | TGTGCCAGCAGCCGGGACAGGGAGAGCTCCTACGAGCAGTACTTC
13 | once | TRBJ1-2 | TRBV6-5 | NA | CASSPPFGYGYTF | TGTGCCAGCAGCCCTCCTTTTGGCTATGGCTACACCTTC
17 | NA | TRBJ2-1 | TRBV9 | NA | CASSGGRGFPSFNEQFF | TGTGCCAGCAGCGGGGGAAGGGGGTTTCCCTCCTTCAATGAGCAGTTCTTC
16 | NA | TRBJ1-6 | TRBV7-3 | NA | CASSLFGNRGNSPLHF | TGTGCCAGCAGCTTATTTGGGAACCGGGGAAATTCACCCCTCCACTTT
14 | NA | TRBJ2-1 | TRBV5-1 | NA | CASSKGADYGEQFF | TGCGCCAGCAGCAAGGGGGCGGACTACGGTGAGCAGTTCTTC
14 | few | TRBJ2-5 | TRBV5-6 | TRBD2 | CASSAWGGGETQYF | TGTGCCAGCAGCGCGTGGGGGGGTGGAGAGACCCAGTACTTC
13 | NA | TRBJ1-2 | TRBV7-2 | TRBD1 | CASSLDRGLIYTF | TGTGCCAGCAGCTTAGACAGGGGGTTAATCTACACCTTC
15 | NA | TRBJ1-6 | TRBV2 | NA | CASSEQKLAGSPLHF | TGTGCCAGCAGTGAACAGAAGTTGGCCGGTTCACCCCTCCACTTT
17 | NA | TRBJ1-2 | TRBV6-7 | NA | CASRPRVIGGFNYGYTF | TGTGCCAGCAGACCACGCGTTATTGGGGGTTTTAACTATGGCTACACCTTC
16 | NA | TRBJ2-3 | TRBV19 | NA | CASSIRGGGERDTQYF | TGTGCCAGTAGTATTCGAGGGGGAGGAGAGAGAGATACGCAGTATTTT
13 | NA | TRBJ1-2 | TRBV5-1 | NA | CASSFDSNYGYTF | TGCGCCAGCAGCTTCGACAGTAACTATGGCTACACCTTC
13 | NA | TRBJ2-5 | TRBV6-1 | TRBD2 | CASSKAGLETQYF | TGTGCCAGCAGTAAAGCGGGGTTAGAGACCCAGTACTTC
13 | NA | TRBJ1-2 | TRBV6-6 | TRBD1 | CACFRDSPVGYTF | TGTGCCTGCTTCCGGGACAGCCCCGTTGGCTACACCTTC
16 | NA | TRBJ1-1 | TRBV7-2 | NA | CASSQTPGGLNTEAFF | TGTGCCAGCAGCCAAACCCCCGGGGGGTTGAACACTGAAGCTTTCTTT
15 | NA | TRBJ2-7 | TRBV7-8 | NA | CASSAQGPSSYEQYF | TGTGCCAGCAGCGCACAGGGTCCTAGCTCCTACGAGCAGTACTTC
16 | NA | TRBJ2-1 | TRBV7-3 | NA | CASSLRVGPSYNEQFF | TGTGCCAGCAGCCTCCGCGTAGGGCCTTCCTACAATGAGCAGTTCTTC
17 | NA | TRBJ1-2 | TRBV2 | NA | CASSDLYRDGNAMSYTF | TGTGCCAGCAGTGACCTGTACAGGGATGGTAATGCTATGAGCTACACCTTC
13 | NA | TRBJ1-2 | TRBV30 | NA | CAWSMGRGRGYTF | TGTGCCTGGAGTATGGGCAGGGGTAGGGGCTACACCTTC
13 | NA | TRBJ2-5 | TRBV10-3 | TRBD1 | CAISAGQGEEQYF | TGTGCCATCAGCGCTGGACAGGGGGAAGAGCAGTACTTC
15 | NA | TRBJ1-3 | TRBV6-1 | NA | CASSESGQAGNTIYF | TGTGCCAGCAGTGAATCGGGACAAGCTGGAAACACCATATATTTT
13 | NA | TRBJ2-5 | TRBV5-1 | TRBD2 | CASRRGAGETQYF | TGCGCCAGCCGGCGGGGGGCGGGGGAGACCCAGTACTTC
14 | NA | TRBJ1-1 | TRBV19 | NA | CASSISAVNTEAFF | TGTGCCAGTAGTATATCAGCCGTGAACACTGAAGCTTTCTTT
12 | NA | TRBJ2-7 | TRBV5-1 | NA | CASSKDSYEQYF | TGCGCCAGCAGCAAAGACAGCTACGAGCAGTACTTC
13 | NA | TRBJ1-5 | TRBV6-1 | TRBD1 | CASLGTGNQPQHF | TGTGCCAGTTTGGGGACAGGCAATCAGCCCCAGCATTTT
16 | NA | TRBJ1-1 | TRBV7-8 | TRBD1 | CASSPWDRGWNTEAFF | TGTGCCAGCAGCCCGTGGGACAGGGGTTGGAACACTGAAGCTTTCTTT
15 | NA | TRBJ1-6 | TRBV11-2 | NA | CASSLESSYNSPLHF | TGTGCCAGCAGCTTGGAGAGCTCCTATAATTCACCCCTCCACTTT
15 | once | TRBJ1-5 | TRBV5-5 | NA | CASTTGRGREQPQHF | TGTGCCAGCACCACCGGGCGGGGGAGGGAACAGCCCCAGCATTTT
15 | NA | TRBJ2-5 | TRBV7-2 | TRBD2 | CASSFGGGVGETQYF | TGTGCCAGCAGCTTCGGGGGGGGTGTAGGAGAGACCCAGTACTTC
13 | NA | TRBJ1-2 | TRBV30 | NA | CAWSEQGLNGYTF | TGTGCCTGGAGTGAGCAGGGTCTAAATGGCTACACCTTC
18 | NA | TRBJ2-2 | TRBV4-2 | TRBD2 | CASSQDPSGGFNTGELFF | TGTGCCAGCAGCCAAGATCCTAGCGGGGGGTTTAACACCGGGGAGCTGTTTTTT
17 | NA | TRBJ2-1 | TRBV7-2 | TRBD2 | CASSRLPRSGGYNEQFF | TGTGCCAGCAGCCGGCTTCCCCGTAGCGGGGGTTACAATGAGCAGTTCTTC
14 | NA | TRBJ1-6 | TRBV5-4 | TRBD1 | CASSLDRDHSPLHF | TGTGCCAGCAGCCTAGACAGGGACCATTCACCCCTCCACTTT
15 | NA | TRBJ2-3 | TRBV5-4 | TRBD2 | CASSPNSGGRDTQYF | TGTGCCAGCAGCCCGAATAGCGGGGGAAGAGATACGCAGTATTTT
17 | once | TRBJ2-7 | TRBV7-2 | NA | CASSLARGRPSSYEQYF | TGTGCCAGCAGCTTAGCGCGAGGACGCCCAAGCTCCTACGAGCAGTACTTC
14 | NA | TRBJ2-5 | TRBV7-7 | NA | CASSDRGSEETQYF | TGTGCTAGCAGCGATCGAGGGAGCGAAGAGACCCAGTACTTC
14 | NA | TRBJ2-5 | TRBV5-6 | TRBD2 | CASSLASGVGAQYF | TGTGCCAGCAGCTTGGCTAGCGGGGTGGGGGCCCAGTACTTC
15 | NA | TRBJ1-1 | TRBV6-1 | TRBD1 | CASSPQGVRGTEAFF | TGTGCCAGCAGTCCCCAGGGGGTTAGAGGAACTGAAGCTTTCTTT
14 | NA | TRBJ1-2 | TRBV6-1 | TRBD1 | CALRDRGHTYGYTF | TGTGCCCTCCGGGACAGGGGGCATACGTATGGCTACACCTTC
12 | NA | TRBJ1-2 | TRBV11-3 | NA | CASSAQGYGYTF | TGTGCCAGCAGCGCGCAGGGGTATGGCTACACCTTC
16 | NA | TRBJ2-1 | TRBV27 | TRBD2 | CASSQLADSSYNEQFF | TGTGCCAGCAGTCAACTAGCGGACAGCTCCTACAATGAGCAGTTCTTC